These 8 T cell receptor beta chains were all obtained from the same sample, sequenced in a study of identical twins. Each CDR3 protein is one row after TCRdb ran MiXCR on the 5' RACE reads. Of some 660,000 distinct CDR3 sequences listed, roughly 8% are singletons. The same sample was also studied in work on yellow fever vaccine responses in identical twins.

The source material was PBMCs. These receptor sequences come from a woman under 30 in good health.

The chain joins TRBV4-1 to TRBJ2-1; 8 nucleotides line up with TRBD2. V was pared by 5 bases and J by 4 bases, with 25 bases of the junction left unmatched. CDR1 is MGHRA, CDR2 YSYEKL, per germline. The CDR3 sequence is 21 residues long. CDR3 coding DNA: TGCGCCAGCAGCTCCTCTCTAGCGGGCCCCTGGCGGGGACCCCAATACAATGAGCAGTTCTTC. It specifies CASSSSLAGPWRGPQYNEQFF.

This clonotype was counted only a few times. The chain couples TRBV6-1 to TRBJ2-3, with 7 bases matching TRBD1. The CDR3 sequence is 16 residues long. V lost 5 bases, J lost 0 bases, and 8 bases stayed unmatched. CDR1 is MNHNS, CDR2 SASEGT, per germline. In nucleotides, the CDR3 is TGTGCCAGCAGTCAACAGGGGTTTGGAAGCACAGATACGCAGTATTTT. Translation: CASSQQGFGSTDTQYF.

The chain uses TRBV24-1 and TRBJ2-2; 9 bases agree with TRBD1. With V trimmed by 7 bases and J by 1 base, 9 bases remained unmatched. Per germline, CDR1 KGHDR and CDR2 SFDVKD. This CDR3 spans 17 amino acids. The CDR3 DNA sequence: TGTGCCACCAGCTCTTTGAAGGGACAGGGGAACACCGGGGAGCTGTTTTTT. Protein sequence: CATSSLKGQGNTGELFF.

This clonotype was counted a few times. The CDR3 sequence is CSVGMGRPTNEKLFF. CDR3 in DNA: TGCAGCGTTGGGATGGGTAGGCCAACTAATGAAAAACTGTTTTTT. The chain recombines TRBV29-1 with TRBJ1-4; no clear D gene. Germline V gene sequence: CDR1 SQVTM, CDR2 ANQGSEA. CDR3 length: 15 residues. Deletions cut 4 bases from V and 0 bases from J, with 12 bases between.

This clonotype was counted a few times. The chain employs TRBV27 and TRBJ2-2; TRBD1 aligns across 7 bases. Germline-derived CDR1 and CDR2 are MNHEY and SMNVEV (reference sequence). V gave up 6 bases and J gave up 4 bases; unmatched junction bases: 8. CDR3 length: 15 amino acids. This CDR3 reads CASRPGQRFTGELFF. CDR3 coding DNA: TGTGCCAGCAGACCGGGACAGAGATTCACCGGGGAGCTGTTTTTT.

The V gene is TRBV5-6, the J gene TRBJ2-3; 11 bases agree with TRBD1. The CDR3 covers 15 residues. V lost 0 bases to trimming and J lost 4 bases; unmatched junction nucleotides: 1. The germline gives CDR1 SGHDT, CDR2 YYEEEE. Here the CDR3 reads CASSLGTGGPDTQYF. The CDR3 DNA reads as TGTGCCAGCAGCTTGGGGACAGGGGGCCCAGATACGCAGTATTTT.

This clonotype appeared many times. The genes are TRBV7-8 and TRBJ2-1; 7 bases fit TRBD1. The CDR3 has 16 residues. V shed 2 bases and J 2 bases; nucleotides not matched to a gene: 6. CDR1 and CDR2 (germline): SGHVS, FQNEAQ. The CDR3 sequence: CASSLPTGTTYNEQFF. The CDR3 nucleotides read TGTGCCAGCAGCTTACCGACAGGGACGACCTACAATGAGCAGTTCTTC. Full variable domain (remainder filled in from reference TRBV7-8 and TRBJ2-1): GAGVSQSPRYKVAKRGQDVALRCDPISGHVSLFWYQQALGQGPEFLTYFQNEAQLDKSGLPSDRFFAERPEGSVSTLKIQRTQQEDSAVYLCASSLPTGTTYNEQFFGPGTRLTVL.

The chain joins TRBV3-1 to TRBJ2-5; 10 nucleotides agree with TRBD2. Trimming took 1 base from V and 2 from J; bases not matched to a gene: 1. Germline loops: CDR1 LGHDT, CDR2 YNNKEL (reference sequence). This CDR3 comprises 15 residues. CDR3 loop: CASSQATSGQETQYF. Here the CDR3 DNA reads TGTGCCAGCAGCCAAGCGACTAGCGGGCAAGAGACCCAGTACTTC.